This TCR beta chain derives from a study of graft-versus-host responses after intestinal transplantation. Study-wide context: Once they had received anti-thymocyte globulin induction, all recipients took tacrolimus and steroids for 2 to 4 years.

Sequencing used immunoSEQ multiplex PCR; TCRdb keeps in-frame clones, though not all of them. The table has about 85,000 clones, around 93% seen once. This CDR3 comprises 17 residues. Germline assignment: CDR1 SGDLS and CDR2 YYNGEE. V was shortened by 2 bases and J by 0 bases, with 16 bases between the two germline ends. Turning to this clone: Its antigen is still unknown.

The clonotype originates from a human donor who was the organ donor for an intestinal transplant. The chain carries TRBV9 and TRBJ2-3, with D hard to call. This sample comprised unstimulated CD8+ T cells sorted from spleen or lymph node cells, obtained before transplant. As DNA, the CDR3 is TGTGCCAGCAGCGTCCCCCTGGCCGGCGCTAGCACAGATACGCAGTATTTT. Translation gives CASSVPLAGASTDTQYF.